This note documents a single T cell receptor (beta chain) sequence. The antigen this receptor binds is unknown. Qualities for individual bases were not recorded, and no much larger clone is one base off. This specimen comes from a study of blood T cell repertoires in COVID-19 (dated by TCRdb to 2018 to 2021). Describing the broader study: Collaborator samples came from the United States, Italy and Spain and covered acute and convalescent phases of COVID-19. The material from the prospective study consisted of cDNA or gDNA derived from T cells, B-cell-depleted T cells, or PBMCs. Deeply sampled blood TCRbeta repertoires from subjects exposed to, actively infected with, or recovered from COVID-19 were included in the dataset. The repertoires were released in a freely available public database meant as a resource for research on the immune response to SARS-CoV-2. The samples were drawn from two sources: the first 160 participants of the ongoing ImmuneRACE study, and 1,200 or so subjects contributed by 6 global collaborators. Sample metadata almost always included a de-identified subject ID, COVID-19 status, age in years and sex. Where available, HLA class I and class II types were taken from metadata supplied by the sample provider and were not determined by assay-based typing. Findings and caveats that apply to the study as a whole: How much clinical and demographic metadata was included differed by source and by participant, and the metadata was provided uncurated.

The immunoSEQ Assay, a bias-controlled multiplex PCR, was used to amplify TCRbeta CDR3 regions from genomic DNA. The source study handled its data this way. Within the assay, amplification of reference gene primers was used to estimate how many nucleated cells each sample contained. To quantify the absolute abundance of each unique TCRbeta CDR3 rearrangement, sequence reads were collapsed and filtered. For each sample, productive Simpson clonality was calculated as the square root of Simpson's diversity index across productive rearrangements. Not all clones reach the TCRdb copy of this immuneACCESS table, which keeps in-frame sequences only. Checked studies attribute under half of the gap to unresolved V genes and leave the rest unexplained. That table is the source of V, J and clone size, and D and trimming were worked out from the DNA. The sample table records about 110,000 clones; roughly 90% of these occur just once. 4.9% of the sample belongs to the ten largest clones.

Collaborating institutions collected whole blood in K2EDTA tubes following their own protocols. For TCRbeta analysis, collaborators shipped samples as frozen whole blood, isolated PBMCs, or DNA extracted from either of those sample types. The specimen sequenced was peripheral blood. The receptor was derived from a man aged 35 to 55 with active or convalescent COVID-19.

The DNA reads as follows: TGTGCCAGCAGCCAAGAACAGGGGGGGACCTACGAGCAGTACTTC. Translation gives CASSQEQGGTYEQYF. The rearrangement combines TRBV3-1 (or the pseudogene TRBV3-2) with TRBJ2-7; TRBD1 is a possible D gene, resting on 8 matching bases. From the cysteine through the phenylalanine, the CDR3 covers 15 amino acids. The retained sequence is limited to the CDR3, 45 bases, with the frame set at the first base. V is reduced by 0 bases and J by 2 bases, leaving a spacing of 11 bases between them. Taken from the germline V gene (reference sequence), the CDR1 and CDR2 loops are LGHDT and YNNKEL.